The 27 T cell receptor beta chains below come from one sample, sequenced in a study of OX40 agonist ivuxolimab in advanced cancers. Assay: immunoSEQ multiplex PCR; the TCRdb copy retains only in-frame clones and omits some. The sample lists roughly 90,000 clones, about 90% occurring once. Material: CD4+ or CD8+ T cells sorted from blood, obtained in a trial of the OX40 agonist ivuxolimab. These receptors were obtained from an adult with an advanced solid tumor such as melanoma, head and neck, liver or kidney cancer.

This rearrangement joins TRBV13 to TRBJ2-3; tentatively, D is TRBD1 or TRBD2 (5 bases each). V dropped 3 bases and J dropped 6 bases, with 13 bases sitting between them. The CDR3 totals 14 residues. Germline-derived CDR1 and CDR2 are PRHDT and FYEKMQ (reference sequence). The CDR3 sequence is CASSFRDGEDTQYF. In nucleotides, the CDR3 is TGTGCCAGCAGCTTCCGGGACGGAGAGGATACGCAGTATTTT. The variable domain in full, with the rest retrieved from reference TRBV13 and TRBJ2-3, is AAGVIQSPRHLIKEKRETATLKCYPIPRHDTVYWYQQGPGQDPQFLISFYEKMQSDKGSIPDRFSAQQFSDYHSELNMSSLELGDSALYFCASSFRDGEDTQYFGPGTRLTVL.

V is TRBV9 and J is TRBJ2-1, with 7 nucleotides matching TRBD2. Trimming removed 4 bases from V and 4 bases from J; junction bases left unmatched: 8. This CDR3 comprises 15 residues. Looked up from germline, CDR1 is SGDLS and CDR2 is YYNGEE. CDR3 coding DNA: TGTGCCAGCAGCTTTGGGGGTAGCGGGTACAATGAGCAGTTCTTC. Protein product: CASSFGGSGYNEQFF.

This chain joins TRBV7-6 and TRBJ1-2; perhaps TRBD1 as D (5 bases). With 1 base removed from V and 4 bases from J, the gap between germline ends came to 10 bases. Germline V gives CDR1 SGHVS, CDR2 FNYEAQ. The CDR3 runs 14 residues. In DNA form, the CDR3 reads TGTGCCAGCAGCTTAGGGCAGGGACTCTATGGCTACACCTTC. This encodes CASSLGQGLYGYTF.

This rearrangement joins TRBV7-9 to TRBJ1-2; 7 bases are shared with TRBD1. Germline CDR1 reads SEHNR; CDR2 reads FQNEAQ (reference sequence). The V segment lost 1 base and the J segment 3 bases; nucleotides outside the gene matches: 5. CDR3 size: 15 residues. The CDR3 reads CASSLEGTDHYGYTF. The CDR3 DNA is TGTGCCAGCAGCTTAGAAGGGACAGACCACTATGGCTACACCTTC.

The gene calls are TRBV6-5 and TRBJ1-1; D call uncertain. The germline CDR1 and CDR2 sequences are MNHEY and SVGAGI. V gave up 3 bases and J gave up 1 base, with 12 bases separating them. CDR3 length equals 15 residues. CDR3 residues: CASSYAGLRNTEAFF. CDR3 bases: TGTGCCAGCAGTTATGCTGGGTTGAGGAACACTGAAGCTTTCTTT.

The J gene is TRBJ1-2, the V gene TRBV6-6; no reliable D call. V shed 0 bases and J shed 8 bases, with 10 bases lying between them. The CDR3 runs 13 residues. Germline loops: CDR1 MNHNY, CDR2 SVGAGI (reference sequence). The CDR3 nucleotides are TGTGCCAGCAGTTACTCCTCAGCGGGCGGCTACACCTTC. Encoded protein: CASSYSSAGGYTF.

In DNA, the CDR3 is TGTGCCAGCAGCTTCGTGGAATCACCCCTCCACTTT. Amino acid sequence: CASSFVESPLHF. The chain joins TRBV11-2 to TRBJ1-6; D unresolved. The CDR3 runs to 12 residues. From germline, CDR1 is SGHAT and CDR2 FQNNGV. Trimming took off 3 bases at V and 10 bases at J, with 7 bases between the two ends.

J is TRBJ1-5 and V is TRBV28, with D maybe TRBD1 (5 bases). CDR3 length: 12 residues. From germline, CDR1 is MDHEN and CDR2 SYDVKM. CDR3 coding DNA: TGTGGGGGGGGTAGGAGCAATCAGCCCCAGCATTTT. This codes for CGGGRSNQPQHF.

This rearrangement joins TRBV6-1 to TRBJ1-1; D possibly corresponds to TRBD1 (5 bases). This CDR3 is built from 12 residues. The V end was cut by 4 bases, the J end by 5 bases, with 8 bases between. CDR1 and CDR2 from the germline V gene are MNHNS and SASEGT. In DNA, the CDR3 is TGTGCCAGCAGTGGGCGGGGGACTGAAGCTTTCTTT. It specifies CASSGRGTEAFF.

This clone was picked up one time. This rearrangement joins TRBV5-1 to TRBJ1-2; D gene ambiguous. This CDR3 contains 14 residues. V gave up 0 bases and J gave up 6 bases, with 12 bases separating them. Germline lookup yields CDR1 SGHRS and CDR2 YFSETQ. Written as DNA, the CDR3 is TGCGCCAGCAGCTTGGTACAAGGTATGGATGGCTACACCTTC. Its translation: CASSLVQGMDGYTF.

The chain couples TRBV28 to TRBJ1-2; D might be TRBD1 (5 bases). Germline values: CDR1 MDHEN, CDR2 SYDVKM. CDR3 size: 15 residues. The V and J ends lost 2 bases and 8 bases respectively, with 18 bases between them. The CDR3 loop is CASSLSTGRSLGYTF. The CDR3 DNA follows: TGTGCCAGCAGTTTAAGCACAGGAAGAAGCTTGGGCTACACCTTC.

In its sample, this clone was seen once. V and J are TRBV29-1 and TRBJ2-5, with 11 positions matching TRBD2. From germline, CDR1 is SQVTM and CDR2 ANQGSEA. The CDR3 runs 16 residues. Germline trimming cut 0 bases from V and 1 base from J; bases unmatched to any gene: 4. CDR3 region: CSVEDTSGGGQETQYF. The CDR3 coding sequence is TGCAGCGTTGAAGATACTAGCGGGGGTGGCCAAGAGACCCAGTACTTC.

The chain is built from TRBV19 and TRBJ1-1; D ambiguous. Germline CDR1 and CDR2: LNHDA and SQIVND (reference sequence). Trimming took off 5 bases at V and 2 bases at J, with 6 bases between the two ends. The CDR3 has 12 amino acids. The CDR3 DNA is TGTGCCAGTAGTTTCAGAAACACTGAAGCTTTCTTT. This encodes CASSFRNTEAFF.

This chain uses TRBV9 with TRBJ1-1; 8 nucleotides align to TRBD1. CDR1 is SGDLS, CDR2 YYNGEE, per germline. The CDR3 covers 16 residues. V shed 1 base, J shed 1 base, and the junction held 6 bases outside the gene matches. The CDR3 nucleotides are TGTGCCAGCAGCGTATCAGGGGGCGCGAAGAACACTGAAGCTTTCTTT. Its translation: CASSVSGGAKNTEAFF.

The chain links TRBV7-2 to TRBJ2-5; D might be TRBD1 (5 bases). The CDR3 totals 14 residues. The germline V gene has CDR1 SGHTA and CDR2 FQGNSA. Trimming stripped 2 bases from V and 2 bases from J, with 9 bases between. In DNA form, the CDR3 reads TGTGCCAGCAGCTTAACACAGGTTCAAGAGACCCAGTACTTC. It is translated as CASSLTQVQETQYF.

The V and J genes are TRBV29-1 and TRBJ2-3; TRBD1 matches at 12 bases. V lost 0 bases to trimming and J lost 4 bases; unmatched junction nucleotides: 2. The germline V gene encodes CDR1 SQVTM and CDR2 ANQGSEA. The CDR3 has 15 residues. CDR3 nucleotides: TGCAGCGTTGAAGAGGGGACAGGGGGCTCAGATACGCAGTATTTT. Its translation: CSVEEGTGGSDTQYF.

The CDR3 sequence is CASSLAQGSNTEAFF. The CDR3, as DNA: TGCGCCAGCAGCTTGGCTCAGGGATCGAACACTGAAGCTTTCTTT. The V and J genes are TRBV5-1 and TRBJ1-1, with a possible D match to TRBD1 (5 bases). In germline, CDR1 is SGHRS, CDR2 YFSETQ. CDR3 length: 15 amino acids. Trimming removed 0 bases from V and 1 base from J, with 10 bases in between.

This chain connects TRBV10-3 to TRBJ2-5, with a tentative D call TRBD1 (6 bases). Judging by the DNA end, TRBJ2-7 fits better; the J call may be wrong. Germline assignment: CDR1 ENHRY and CDR2 SYGVKD. The CDR3 has 13 amino acids. The DNA for the CDR3 is TGTGCCATCAGTGGGAGCAGGGGCAACGAGCAGTACTTC. Encoded protein: CAISGSRGNEQYF.

The chain links TRBV30 to TRBJ2-1; the D gene is possibly TRBD1 (5 bases). Between the trimmed V and J ends, which lost 3 bases and 3 bases, there was a span of 12 bases. The V gene's germline CDR1 is GTSNPN and CDR2 SVGIG (reference sequence). This CDR3 is 14 amino acids long. The CDR3 is CAWSQGHGYNEQFF. For the CDR3, the DNA is TGTGCCTGGAGCCAGGGCCACGGCTACAATGAGCAGTTCTTC.

The rearrangement uses TRBV11-3 and TRBJ2-5, with D hard to call. The CDR3 loop spans 14 amino acids. V was cut by 3 bases and J by 4 bases, with 12 bases left in between. Germline CDR1 reads SGHNT; CDR2 reads YENEEA. CDR3: CASSLWGSGETQYF. In DNA, the CDR3 is TGTGCCAGCAGCTTGTGGGGTTCGGGAGAGACCCAGTACTTC.

This chain connects TRBV5-1 to TRBJ2-3, with D perhaps matching TRBD1 (6 bases). Trimming cost V 0 bases and J 1 base, with 12 bases left between them. There are 16 residues in the CDR3. The germline CDR1 and CDR2 sequences are SGHRS and YFSETQ. The CDR3 DNA follows: TGCGCCAGCAGCTTGGAGGGCAGGGGCGGCACAGATACGCAGTATTTT. Translated: CASSLEGRGGTDTQYF.

This chain links TRBV14 with TRBJ2-1, with TRBD2 matching 7 bases. CDR1 and CDR2 (germline): SGHDN, FVKESK. CDR3 length: 16 amino acids. With 1 base clipped from V and 7 bases from J, the junction kept 10 bases outside the gene matches. The CDR3 loop reads CASSQGGGRRVNEQFF. The CDR3 DNA reads TGTGCCAGCAGCCAAGGGGGCGGGAGACGGGTAAATGAGCAGTTCTTC.

The chain is built from TRBV7-9 and TRBJ2-1; D uncertain. In germline, CDR1 is SEHNR, CDR2 FQNEAQ (reference sequence). V was pared by 3 bases and J by 9 bases, with 9 bases between. The CDR3 is 12 residues long. The chain's CDR3 is CASSFPRVEQFF. CDR3 DNA sequence: TGTGCCAGCAGCTTCCCTAGGGTTGAGCAGTTCTTC.

The chain carries TRBV28 and TRBJ1-4; 7 bases align to TRBD1. V lost 7 bases, J lost 4 bases, and 12 bases stayed unmatched. Germline CDR1 and CDR2: MDHEN and SYDVKM. CDR3 size: 16 residues. The CDR3: CASIHSSGGHNEKLFF. As DNA, the CDR3 is TGTGCCAGCATACATTCCTCAGGGGGTCATAATGAAAAACTGTTTTTT.

The chain employs TRBV6-5 and TRBJ1-5; 8 bases line up with TRBD1. V trimming: 5 bases; J trimming: 6 bases; junction bases outside the gene matches: 9. Germline-derived CDR1 and CDR2 are MNHEY and SVGAGI. CDR3 length equals 15 residues. For the CDR3, the DNA is TGTGCCAGCAGTCCTACAGGGGGGGTAGGTCAGCCCCAGCATTTT. Translated: CASSPTGGVGQPQHF.

Turning to this clone: The junction differs from germline at one of its ends, possibly a read error. The chain has TRBV27 and TRBJ1-1, with D maybe TRBD1 (5 bases). This CDR3 has 14 residues. Germline CDR1 and CDR2: MNHEY and SMNVEV (reference sequence). The CDR3 nucleotides read TGTGCCAGCAGGGCTAGGGACCGCCTCTCTGAGGCTTTCTTT. Translation gives CASRARDRLSEAFF.

V usage is TRBV18 and J usage is TRBJ2-1; TRBD2 agrees at 8 bases. There are 16 residues in the CDR3. Germline lookup yields CDR1 KGHSH and CDR2 LQKENI. V lost 0 bases and J lost 5; bases outside the gene matches: 6. As DNA, the CDR3 is TGTGCCAGCTCACCACCTTTACTAGCGGAAGACAATGAGCAGTTCTTC. Amino acids: CASSPPLLAEDNEQFF.